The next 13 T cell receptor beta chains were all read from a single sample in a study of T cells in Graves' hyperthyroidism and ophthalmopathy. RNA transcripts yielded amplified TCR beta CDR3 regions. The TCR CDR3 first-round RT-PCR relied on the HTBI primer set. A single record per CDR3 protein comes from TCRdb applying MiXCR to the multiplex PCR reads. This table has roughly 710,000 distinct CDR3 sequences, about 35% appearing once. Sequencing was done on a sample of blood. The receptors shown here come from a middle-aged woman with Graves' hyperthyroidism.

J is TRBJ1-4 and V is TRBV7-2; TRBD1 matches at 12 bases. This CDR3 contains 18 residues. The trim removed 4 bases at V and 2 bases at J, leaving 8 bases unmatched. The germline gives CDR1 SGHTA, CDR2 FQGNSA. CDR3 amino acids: CASSYRGQGAATNEKLFF. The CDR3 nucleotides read TGTGCCAGCAGCTACCGGGGACAGGGGGCAGCGACTAATGAAAAACTGTTTTTT.

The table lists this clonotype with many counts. CDR3 DNA sequence: TGTGCCAGTAGTATAGCCGACAACTATGGCTACACCTTC. It yields the protein CASSIADNYGYTF. V and J are TRBV19 and TRBJ1-2; D remains ambiguous. The CDR3 extends over 13 amino acids. Germline lookup yields CDR1 LNHDA and CDR2 SQIVND (reference sequence). V shed 1 base and J shed 2 bases, with 5 bases lying between them.

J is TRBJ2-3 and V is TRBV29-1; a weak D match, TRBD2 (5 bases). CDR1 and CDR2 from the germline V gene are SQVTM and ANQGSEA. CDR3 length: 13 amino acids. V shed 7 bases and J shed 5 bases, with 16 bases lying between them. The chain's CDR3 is CSARSAVVDTQYF. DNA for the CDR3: TGCAGCGCCCGTAGCGCTGTGGTAGATACGCAGTATTTT.

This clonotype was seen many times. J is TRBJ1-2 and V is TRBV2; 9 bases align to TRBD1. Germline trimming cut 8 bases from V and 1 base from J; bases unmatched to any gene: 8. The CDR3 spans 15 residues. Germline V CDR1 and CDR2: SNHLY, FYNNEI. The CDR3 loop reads CASLRDRAINYGYTF. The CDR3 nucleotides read TGTGCCAGCCTCCGGGACAGGGCAATTAACTATGGCTACACCTTC.

CDR3 in amino acids: CAISYPTYEQYF. DNA of the CDR3: TGTGCCATCAGTTACCCTACCTACGAGCAGTACTTC. This sequence joins TRBV10-3 and TRBJ2-7, with D hard to call. The germline V gene encodes CDR1 ENHRY and CDR2 SYGVKD. The CDR3 has 12 residues. Trimming removed 5 bases from V and 2 bases from J, with 7 bases in between.

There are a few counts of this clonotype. Here the CDR3 reads CASSYLPGPGGEAFF. The CDR3 DNA is TGTGCCAGCAGTTATCTCCCCGGGCCAGGGGGTGAAGCTTTCTTT. This chain links TRBV2 with TRBJ1-1; TRBD1 matches 7 bases. The germline gives CDR1 SNHLY, CDR2 FYNNEI. Trimming at V came to 5 bases and at J to 7 bases, leaving 13 bases not matched to a gene. CDR3 length equals 15 residues. Full variable domain (outside the CDR3, taken from reference TRBV2 and TRBJ1-1): EPEVTQTPSHQVTQMGQEVILRCVPISNHLYFYWYRQILGQKVEFLVSFYNNEISEKSEIFDDQFSVERPDGSNFTLKIRSTKLEDSAMYFCASSYLPGPGGEAFFGQGTRLTVV.

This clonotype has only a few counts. CDR3 nucleotide sequence: TGTGCCAGCAGACCGTCGGGAGATAATGAAAAACTGTTTTTT. Protein: CASRPSGDNEKLFF. This chain links TRBV6-5 with TRBJ1-4; D ambiguous. Germline assignment: CDR1 MNHEY and CDR2 SVGAGI. Trimming shortened V by 6 bases and J by 4 bases, and 12 bases separated the two germline ends. This CDR3 comprises 14 residues.

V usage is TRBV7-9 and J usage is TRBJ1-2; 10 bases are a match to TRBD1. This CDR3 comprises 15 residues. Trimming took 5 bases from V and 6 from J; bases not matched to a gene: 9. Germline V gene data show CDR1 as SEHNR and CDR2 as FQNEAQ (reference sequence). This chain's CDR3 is CASSLLLDRGDGYTF. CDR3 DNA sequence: TGTGCCAGCAGCCTTCTACTGGACAGGGGGGATGGCTACACCTTC.

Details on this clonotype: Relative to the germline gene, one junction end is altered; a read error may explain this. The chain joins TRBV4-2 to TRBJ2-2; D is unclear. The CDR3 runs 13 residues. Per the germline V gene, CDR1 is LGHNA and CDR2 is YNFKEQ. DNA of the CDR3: TGTGTCAGCCGGAGCAGTTCCACCGGGGAGCTGTTTTTT. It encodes CVSRSSSTGELFF.

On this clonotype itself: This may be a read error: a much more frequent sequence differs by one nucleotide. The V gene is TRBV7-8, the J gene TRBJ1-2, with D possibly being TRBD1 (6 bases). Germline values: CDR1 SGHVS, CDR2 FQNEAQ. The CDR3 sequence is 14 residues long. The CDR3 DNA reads TGTGCCAGCAGCTTAGAAGCAGGGGCGGGGGGCTACGCCTTC. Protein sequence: CASSLEAGAGGYAF. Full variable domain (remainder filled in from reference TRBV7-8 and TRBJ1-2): GAGVSQSPRYKVAKRGQDVALRCDPISGHVSLFWYQQALGQGPEFLTYFQNEAQLDKSGLPSDRFFAERPEGSVSTLKIQRTQQEDSAVYLCASSLEAGAGGYAFGSGTRLTVV.

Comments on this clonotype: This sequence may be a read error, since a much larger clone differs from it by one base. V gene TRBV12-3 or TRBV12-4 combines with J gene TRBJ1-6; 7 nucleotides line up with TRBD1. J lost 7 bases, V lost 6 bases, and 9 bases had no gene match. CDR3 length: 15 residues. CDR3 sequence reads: CASSLQEGANSPLHF. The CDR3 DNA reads TGTGCCAGCAGCCTCCAAGAGGGGGCCAATTCACCCCTCCACTTT.

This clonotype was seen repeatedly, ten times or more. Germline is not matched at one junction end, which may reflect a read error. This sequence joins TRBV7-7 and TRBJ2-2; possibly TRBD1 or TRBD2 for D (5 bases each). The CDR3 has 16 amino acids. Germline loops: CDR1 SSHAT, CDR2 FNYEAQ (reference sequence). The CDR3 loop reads CASSLDGAANTGELFF. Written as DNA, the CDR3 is TGTGCTAGCAGCTTAGACGGGGCCGCGAACACCGGGGAGCTGTTTTTT.

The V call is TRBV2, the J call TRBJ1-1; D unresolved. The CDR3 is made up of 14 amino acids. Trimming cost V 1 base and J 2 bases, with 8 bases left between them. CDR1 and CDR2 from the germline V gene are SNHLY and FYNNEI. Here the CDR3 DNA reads TGTGCCAGCAGTGAAGATGGGCCAAACACTGAAGCTTTCTTT. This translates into CASSEDGPNTEAFF.